This T cell receptor beta chain was profiled in a study of T cells after yellow fever vaccination. The overall study: Preparation of the low-cell-number fractions used SMART-Seq v4 Ultra Low Input.

Only a few counts were recorded for this clonotype. Template switching by 5'RACE produced TCR cDNA, adding a universal primer site and UMIs. One entry per CDR3 protein results from TCRdb running MiXCR on the 5' RACE reads. The profile shows 300,000 or so distinct CDR3 sequences, 7% to 9% of them singletons. Deletions cut 0 bases from V and 8 bases from J, with 14 bases between. Germline assignment: CDR1 MNHEY and CDR2 SVGAGI. The CDR3 length is 15 residues. The TCR originated in a man younger than 30 who received the YFV17D yellow fever vaccine. The specimen was PBMCs, collected around 45 days after the first yellow fever vaccination. The chain joins TRBV6-5 to TRBJ2-1, with a weak D call TRBD2 (5 bases). The CDR3 DNA reads as TGTGCCAGCAGTTACTCGCCGGACTCATGGGATGAGCAGTTCTTC. Translating it yields CASSYSPDSWDEQFF.